This T cell receptor (beta chain) was sequenced in a study of shared clonotypes between healthy human individuals (dated by TCRdb to the early 2020s). As for the study more broadly: A couple of women and three men aged 18 to 49 years were included in the cohort. To estimate repertoire size and how much clonotypes are shared between individuals, the study performed deep sequencing of blood TCR repertoires from about five healthy adults. To increase sequencing depth and limit assay-specific biases, different laboratories used diverse techniques to prepare libraries and sequence TCR repertoires. Leukapheresis yielded between about 0.9 and 10 billion PBMCs per donor. Overall study outcomes, separate from this receptor: Based on pairwise subsampling, the degree of clonotype sharing among donors was expected to be affected by sequencing depth. The genetic and exposure-history diversity represented was limited by the small number of donors. Sampling was restricted to blood, and TCR repertoires in tissues likely differ from the TCR repertoires found in blood.

The donors were healthy, HIV-negative adults who had no recently reported acute infections or vaccinations. All donors were Caucasian adults living in Nashville, Tennessee, USA. For unsorted samples, about 90 million PBMCs were counted, and genomic DNA was extracted using the QIAamp DNA Blood Mini kit. After blood collection by leukapheresis, PBMCs were isolated using Ficoll-Histopaque density gradient centrifugation and then cryopreserved in the vapor phase of liquid nitrogen. This clone was detected a few times. The antigen it binds to is not known. No much larger clone is present one base from it, and per-base qualities are unavailable. Using the deep immunoSEQ assay, TCR CDR3 regions were amplified from genomic DNA by multiplex PCR. Extracted genomic DNA from each cell subset was spread evenly across all wells of several immunoSEQ 96-well plates, with each plate serving as a replicate. Each replicate PCR for unsorted PBMC received roughly 290 ng genomic DNA, equal to about 30,000 T cell genomes. Ten immunoSEQ deep assay plates were used to sequence the unsorted PBMC genomic DNA. Purified libraries were quantified with a Qubit 3.0 fluorometer, sized on a Bioanalyzer 2100, and re-quantified with the KAPA Library Quantification kit. Every immunoSEQ 96-well plate was sequenced on a dedicated single-read 150-cycle Illumina NextSeq 550 flow cell. As for how the authors treated the data: The immunoSEQ output contained only junctional sequences without quality scores, so filtering could not match that applied to full-length reads. Sequences were annotated with PyIR, a Python wrapper for IgBLAST v1.9, and V/J genes and CDR3 were assigned using IMGT germline references. Reads were filtered out if the reads had weak V/J assignments (E-value above 1e-6), no CDR3, stop codons, out-of-frame junctions, or ambiguous translated residues. V3J clonotypes were defined as sequences sharing the same inferred V gene, J gene, and CDR3 amino acid sequence. To compute the percentage overlap between repertoires, the number of shared unique clonotypes was divided by the size of the smaller repertoire. Richness of each repertoire was evaluated using RTK rarefaction, the Chao1 estimator, and Recon v2.1 estimates of unobserved clonotypes. The source is immuneACCESS, and TCRdb retained only in-frame sequences with V and J called. Part of the clones is not carried over; for the studies checked, unresolved V genes explain less than half of this, and the remainder is unexplained. D and trimming come from the DNA, and the V and J calls and clone size come from that table. The table for this sample lists about 490,000 clones; 76% of them were counted only once. The top ten hold roughly 13% of the sample.

Trimming accounts for 1 base at V and 7 bases at J, while the number of junction bases matched to no gene is 9. From the cysteine through the phenylalanine, the CDR3 covers 16 amino acids. Only CDR3 DNA remains: 48 bases, in frame from the first base. The germline V gene specifies SGHDN as CDR1 and FVKESK as CDR2. The TCR comes from a middle-aged woman in good health. Some clones in this sample may be carry-over from other donors' samples. Sample: PBMCs. The V and J segments used are TRBV14 and TRBJ1-4, with 7 middle bases fitting TRBD1. The CDR3 region has the sequence CASSQVGRQGGEKLFF. The bases are TGTGCCAGCAGCCAAGTTGGGCGACAGGGTGGTGAAAAACTGTTTTTT.